A single sample is the source of the 9 T cell receptor beta chains below, sequenced in a study of CD8 T cells in ankylosing spondylitis. TCRdb processed the 5' RACE reads anew with MiXCR; each CDR3 protein has one entry. The sample includes 160,000 or so distinct CDR3 sequences, roughly 10% of them seen just once. Sequencing was done on a sample of blood, either unsorted or a sorted T cell fraction (not recorded which). These receptors were obtained from a female donor with ankylosing spondylitis or in good health (not recorded which).

The CDR3 loop is CSARGLLAGVDEQFF. In nucleotides, the CDR3 is TGCAGTGCTAGAGGTCTACTAGCGGGAGTAGATGAGCAGTTCTTC. The chain couples TRBV20-1 to TRBJ2-1; 11 bases map to TRBD2. This CDR3 is built from 15 residues. Germline loops: CDR1 DFQATT, CDR2 SNEGSKA (reference sequence). Trimming at V came to 1 base and at J to 8 bases, leaving 7 bases not matched to a gene.

The chain joins TRBV27 to TRBJ2-1; the match to TRBD2 covers 13 bases. The CDR3 has 17 residues. Germline CDR1 reads MNHEY; CDR2 reads SMNVEV (reference sequence). V gave up 5 bases and J gave up 5 bases; unmatched junction bases: 9. CDR3 residues: CASSILAGGPLNNEQFF. In DNA form, the CDR3 reads TGTGCCAGCAGTATACTAGCGGGAGGGCCGCTGAACAATGAGCAGTTCTTC.

This clonotype was seen only a few times. The chain uses TRBV7-9 and TRBJ1-3; D is unclear. Germline CDR1 SEHNR, CDR2 FQNEAQ (reference sequence). V was clipped by 3 bases and J by 4 bases, with 10 bases between them. The CDR3 sequence is 14 residues long. The CDR3 sequence is CASSLTIEGNTIYF. CDR3 bases: TGTGCCAGCAGCTTGACAATAGAGGGAAACACCATATATTTT. The full variable domain, with the rest looked up from reference TRBV7-9 and TRBJ1-3, is DTGVSQNPRHKITKRGQNVTFRCDPISEHNRLYWYRQTLGQGPEFLTYFQNEAQLEKSRLLSDRFSAERPKGSFSTLEIQRTEQGDSAMYLCASSLTIEGNTIYFGEGSWLTVV.

V usage is TRBV6-2 or TRBV6-3 and J usage is TRBJ2-1; D is perhaps TRBD1 (6 bases). This CDR3 contains 15 residues. Germline CDR1 MNHEY, CDR2 SVGEGT. V lost 5 bases and J 7 bases, leaving 18 bases between the germline ends. For the CDR3, the DNA is TGTGCCAGCAGTCCCTCAGGGGACCCGGAGAATGAGCAGTTCTTC. Amino acid sequence: CASSPSGDPENEQFF.

This clonotype showed up just a few times. The chain uses TRBV5-6 and TRBJ2-3; no definite D call. Per the germline V gene, CDR1 is SGHDT and CDR2 is YYEEEE. Trimming shortened V by 4 bases and J by 2 bases, and 17 bases separated the two germline ends. CDR3 length: 16 residues. The CDR3 loop is CASSVQTNRATDTQYF. The CDR3 coding sequence is TGTGCCAGCAGCGTCCAGACCAACAGAGCCACAGATACGCAGTATTTT. Combining the CDR3 with reference TRBV5-6 and TRBJ2-3 gives the whole variable domain DAGVTQSPTHLIKTRGQQVTLRCSPKSGHDTVSWYQQALGQGPQFIFQYYEEEERQRGNFPDRFSGHQFPNYSSELNVNALLLGDSALYLCASSVQTNRATDTQYFGPGTRLTVL.

The chain employs TRBV19 and TRBJ2-1; 9 positions agree with TRBD1. The CDR3 contains 11 residues. The J segment lost 15 bases and the V segment lost 5 bases, leaving 5 bases of the junction unmatched. Germline V lookup: CDR1 LNHDA, CDR2 SQIVND (reference sequence). The CDR3, as DNA: TGTGCCAGTAGTGCCACAGGGGGCCGGTTCTTC. It specifies CASSATGGRFF.

This clonotype was detected only a few times. This chain links TRBV29-1 with TRBJ1-3; D call uncertain. This CDR3 is 13 amino acids long. The germline V and J ends were trimmed by 7 bases and 1 base, with 11 bases remaining between them. Germline CDR1 is SQVTM and CDR2 is ANQGSEA. In nucleotides, the CDR3 is TGCAGCGCGATGAAAGGGTCTGGAAACACCATATATTTT. It codes for CSAMKGSGNTIYF.

The rearrangement links TRBV20-1 to TRBJ2-5; 7 bases align to TRBD1. The CDR3 spans 14 residues. With V trimmed by 6 bases and J by 5 bases, 12 bases remained unmatched. Germline V gives CDR1 DFQATT, CDR2 SNEGSKA (reference sequence). As DNA, the CDR3 is TGCAGTGCCCCAACCGACAGGGTCTGGGAGACCCAGTACTTC. The encoded protein is CSAPTDRVWETQYF.

This clonotype occurred many times. This chain joins TRBV20-1 and TRBJ2-7; possibly TRBD2 for D (5 bases). Germline V gives CDR1 DFQATT, CDR2 SNEGSKA (reference sequence). Trimming removed 6 bases at V and 0 bases at J, with 15 bases between. CDR3 length equals 14 residues. The CDR3 DNA reads as TGCAGTGCCGTCAGAGGGCCTAGCTCCTACGAGCAGTACTTC. This sequence encodes CSAVRGPSSYEQYF.